The TCR beta chain described here comes from a study of shared T cell receptors in the human thymus (dated by TCRdb to the early 2020s). Study-level background: The study investigated the way shared, self-reactive T-cell receptor alpha chains are produced in the human thymus.

A few counts support this clone. Its antigen is still unknown. One base away there is no much larger clone; base qualities are not given. The library relied on the immunoSEQ multiplex PCR assay. TCRdb took over this immuneACCESS table, retaining in-frame rearrangements with V and J assigned. Such tables are incomplete; in checked studies, under half of the missing clones stem from an unresolved V gene, and the remainder is unexplained. The sample contains 540,000 or so clones, 75% to 85% of them found a single time. About 0.012% of the sample is taken by the ten largest. The germline V gene supplies CDR1 SGHTA and CDR2 FQGTGA. From cysteine to phenylalanine, the CDR3 is 16 amino acids long. The sequence is cut down to CDR3 DNA, 48 bases in frame from base 1. Relative to germline, V is 3 bases shorter and J is 4 bases shorter, with 16 bases between their ends. The same data also went into a second study, on human thymus T cells. Per that second paper: The donors were immunologically healthy infants in Finland who had open corrective cardiac surgery for congenital heart defects. The thymus tissue came from surgical resects taken out during corrective cardiac surgery. Biased V and J gene segment usage appeared to be present in both thymic and peripheral blood repertoires. Highly overlapping thymic TCR repertoires among unrelated individuals were reported in the related research. The study characterized TCR alpha and beta repertoires from under 10 infant thymus samples and a few related peripheral blood samples. Donor ages ranged from roughly 6 to 250 days, and the cohort comprised 5 to 7 male and two female infants. Thymocytes were freed from the tissue by mechanical means and kept at -70 degrees C as pellets of roughly 10-32 million cells. A QIAsymphony instrument was used to extract genomic DNA from frozen cell pellets. The immunoSEQ multiplex PCR assay was used to amplify the TCRB and TCRAD loci from a standardized quantity of quality-controlled genomic DNA. Amplicons spanned the V(D)J region at a length sufficient to cover the CDR3 and identify V and J genes. The amplicons were sequenced on an Illumina platform via the commercial immunoSEQ service. Primer bias and sequencing errors were corrected as previously described, and TCRAD and TCRB were defined on the basis of the IMGT database. Analysis of the repertoires was done with immunoSEQ Analyzer 3.0 and VDJTools and included basic statistics, V/J segment usage, diversity estimates, rarefaction and pairwise overlap. Diversity was estimated with Chao1, ChaoE, Efron-Thisted, Shannon and inverse Simpson indices, and also on datasets down-sampled to the smallest sample. For repertoire overlap, CDR3 nucleotide sequence, V gene and J gene had to match strictly, and clustering was done by Jaccard-based multidimensional scaling. On average, thymus samples gave around 810,000 unique TCRB clonotypes, whereas blood samples gave around 80,000.

The material sequenced was thymocytes. The TCR comes from a boy in the first two years of life with a congenital heart defect. Donor details come from another sample of the same person, matched by shared clones. The chain couples TRBV7-3 to TRBJ2-1; TRBD1 is a possible D gene, resting on 6 matching bases. At the DNA level, the sequence is TGTGCCAGCAGCTTCATTGGGACACCCTCTTACAATGAGCAGTTCTTC. It translates as CASSFIGTPSYNEQFF.